Each of the 13 T cell receptor beta chains below was sequenced from the same sample in a study of blood T cell repertoires in COVID-19. Only in-frame clones appear in the TCRdb table, and some are missing; sequencing was by immunoSEQ multiplex PCR. The table lists some 55,000 clones, 90% of them singletons. Sample: peripheral blood. These receptors were taken from a human donor in a cohort sampled during active COVID-19.

The chain carries TRBV2 and TRBJ1-2; D is undetermined. This CDR3 comprises 13 residues. Per germline, CDR1 SNHLY and CDR2 FYNNEI. V was trimmed by 6 bases and J by 6 bases, leaving 14 bases between them. CDR3 nucleotide sequence: TGTGCCAGCAGCATGGCCTTGAGGGATGGCTACACCTTC. Translating it yields CASSMALRDGYTF.

V usage is TRBV5-8 and J usage is TRBJ2-5; 8 bases line up with TRBD1. There are 19 residues in the CDR3. J lost 0 bases, V lost 0 bases, and 13 bases had no gene match. Looked up from germline, CDR1 is SGHTS and CDR2 is YDEGEE. The CDR3 protein is CASSLVPGQESVYQETQYF. CDR3 coding DNA: TGTGCCAGCAGCTTGGTCCCGGGACAGGAGTCCGTGTACCAAGAGACCCAGTACTTC. Using reference TRBV5-8 and TRBJ2-5 for the parts outside the CDR3, the full variable domain is EAGVTQSPTHLIKTRGQQATLRCSPISGHTSVYWYQQALGLGLQFLLWYDEGEERNRGNFPPRFSGRQFPNYSSELNVNALELEDSALYLCASSLVPGQESVYQETQYFGPGTRLLVL.

The chain has TRBV7-2 and TRBJ2-5, with 11 bases that match TRBD2. CDR3 length: 15 residues. Germline V CDR1 and CDR2: SGHTA, FQGNSA. Unmatched junction bases numbered 7, after V lost 5 bases and J lost 5 bases. CDR3 bases: TGTGCCAGCAGCCGTAGCGGGGGGGCGGATGAGACCCAGTACTTC. Translation: CASSRSGGADETQYF.

The rearrangement uses TRBV30 and TRBJ2-1, with a weak D call TRBD1 (5 bases). CDR1 and CDR2 (germline): GTSNPN, SVGIG (reference sequence). The CDR3 extends over 13 amino acids. V was cut by 5 bases and J by 9 bases, with 17 bases left in between. CDR3 DNA: TGTGCCTGGGATAGGGGTGGTCAGGCTGAGCAGTTCTTC. Amino acids: CAWDRGGQAEQFF.

This clone was observed a single time. The rearrangement links TRBV13 to TRBJ2-7, with TRBD2 as a possible D gene (6 bases). Germline V gene lookup returns CDR1 PRHDT and CDR2 FYEKMQ (reference sequence). Trimming pared 4 bases from V and 7 bases from J, leaving 11 bases between. This CDR3 spans 12 amino acids. CDR3 sequence: CASSSPRGEQYF. As DNA, the CDR3 is TGTGCCAGCAGCTCCCCCCGGGGGGAGCAGTACTTC.

This clone was found once. The chain carries TRBV19 and TRBJ1-4; the D gene is possibly TRBD1 (5 bases). V gave up 5 bases and J gave up 7 bases, with 14 bases separating them. The CDR3 runs 14 residues. CDR1 is LNHDA, CDR2 SQIVND, per germline (reference sequence). CDR3 in amino acids: CASSSGDVPEKLFF. In DNA, the CDR3 is TGTGCCAGTAGTTCGGGGGACGTTCCTGAAAAACTGTTTTTT.

The rearrangement links TRBV19 to TRBJ1-2; no definite D call. Trimming took off 7 bases at V and 6 bases at J, with 21 bases between the two ends. There are 15 residues in the CDR3. Germline CDR1 LNHDA, CDR2 SQIVND (reference sequence). CDR3: CASKGDPSKWDGYTF. CDR3 DNA: TGTGCCAGTAAGGGAGACCCGTCCAAATGGGATGGCTACACCTTC.

This chain joins TRBV29-1 and TRBJ2-3, with TRBD1 matching 7 bases. This CDR3 comprises 14 residues. After removal of 4 bases from V and 1 base from J, the junction contained 5 bases not matched to a gene. Germline V lookup: CDR1 SQVTM, CDR2 ANQGSEA. CDR3 DNA sequence: TGCAGCGTTGCGAAGGGGACAGGCACAGATACGCAGTATTTT. This translates into CSVAKGTGTDTQYF.

V gene TRBV7-2 combines with J gene TRBJ1-2, with 7 bases fitting TRBD1. With V trimmed by 7 bases and J by 8 bases, 13 bases remained unmatched. The CDR3 is 14 residues long. Germline assignment: CDR1 SGHTA and CDR2 FQGNSA. The chain's CDR3 is CASTPSLQGTGYTF. The CDR3 nucleotides are TGTGCCAGCACCCCGAGCCTACAGGGGACGGGCTACACCTTC.

The CDR3 DNA follows: TGTGCCAGCAGGCCAGGGAACGCTGAGCAGTTCTTC. As protein: CASRPGNAEQFF. The genes are TRBV7-9 and TRBJ2-1, with D possibly TRBD1 on 5 matching bases. Germline V gives CDR1 SEHNR, CDR2 FQNEAQ (reference sequence). V lost 6 bases and J lost 9, with 12 bases in between. The CDR3 runs 12 residues. The variable domain in full, completed from reference TRBV7-9 and TRBJ2-1, reads DTGVSQNPRHKITKRGQNVTFRCDPISEHNRLYWYRQTLGQGPEFLTYFQNEAQLEKSRLLSDRFSAERPKGSFSTLEIQRTEQGDSAMYLCASRPGNAEQFFGPGTRLTVL.

The rearrangement uses TRBV19 and TRBJ1-1; maybe TRBD1 (6 bases). The germline V gene has CDR1 LNHDA and CDR2 SQIVND (reference sequence). The CDR3 spans 12 residues. V lost 6 bases and J lost 5, with 10 bases in between. The DNA of the CDR3 is TGTGCCAGTAGAAAGCAGGGGACTGAAGCTTTCTTT. Translating it yields CASRKQGTEAFF.

The rearrangement links TRBV9 to TRBJ2-3; D gene uncertain. The CDR3 runs 15 residues. V was shortened by 3 bases and J by 0 bases, with 11 bases between the two germline ends. CDR1 and CDR2 from the germline V gene are SGDLS and YYNGEE. The CDR3 here is CASSGGLLSTDTQYF. CDR3 nucleotide sequence: TGTGCCAGCAGCGGTGGTCTATTAAGCACAGATACGCAGTATTTT.

This chain links TRBV13 with TRBJ2-1, with D perhaps matching TRBD2 (6 bases). V lost 2 bases to trimming and J lost 4 bases, with 12 bases between them. Per germline, CDR1 PRHDT and CDR2 FYEKMQ (reference sequence). The CDR3 runs to 15 residues. CDR3 nucleotides: TGTGCCAGCAGCTTATTAGTAGCGGCTTACAATGAGCAGTTCTTC. As protein: CASSLLVAAYNEQFF.